This TCR beta chain emerged from a study of blood T cell repertoires in COVID-19. Looking at the study overall: Both acute and convalescent COVID-19 samples were obtained from the United States, Italy and Spain.

Data came from immunoSEQ multiplex PCR; TCRdb stores just in-frame clones and leaves some out. Among about 220,000 clones, 82% were seen once, and the ten largest hold about 3.9%. This CDR3 is built from 14 residues. Germline V gene data show CDR1 as MNHNS and CDR2 as SASEGT. Between the trimmed V and J ends, which lost 0 bases and 4 bases, there was a span of 9 bases. The chain employs TRBV6-1 and TRBJ1-2; TRBD1 is a possible D gene (6 bases). Sequenced input: peripheral blood. The sequence derives from a woman of 80 years or more with acute or convalescent COVID-19. The CDR3 reads CASSEAQGPYGYTF. Here the CDR3 DNA reads TGTGCCAGCAGTGAAGCGCAGGGGCCCTATGGCTACACCTTC.